The present entry profiles one T cell receptor beta chain with its context. These data originate in a study of preoperative IRX-2 immunotherapy in early breast cancer. V was cut by 1 base and J by 0 bases, with 9 bases left in between. CDR1 and CDR2 (germline): MDHEN, SYDVKM. The CDR3 length is 15 residues. Sequenced by immunoSEQ multiplex PCR; TCRdb stores in-frame clones only, minus some. The table lists about 98,000 clones, roughly 90% of them singletons. Specified treatment: preoperative locoregional IRX-2 cytokine immunotherapy. The clonotype was recovered from a human donor with breast cancer. Sequencing used tumor tissue, obtained after IRX-2 immunotherapy. The rearrangement uses TRBV28 and TRBJ1-1, with a tentative D call TRBD1 (5 bases). CDR3 DNA sequence: TGTGCCAGCAGTTTATTGGGCAGGGTGAACACTGAAGCTTTCTTT. Its translation: CASSLLGRVNTEAFF.